The source of this T cell receptor (beta chain) is a study of blood T cell repertoires in COVID-19. Study overall: COVID-19 samples, acute and convalescent, were from the United States, Italy and Spain. PBMCs, B-cell-depleted T cells, or T cells provided the cDNA or gDNA that made up the material.

CDR1 is SEHNR, CDR2 FQNEAQ, per germline (reference sequence). This CDR3 contains 16 residues. V gave up 2 bases and J gave up 0 bases, with 13 bases separating them. Patients in Seattle were enrolled during active infection, then followed longitudinally. Under the authors' procedure: Counts of nucleated cells, estimated from reference gene primer amplification, were obtained. The protocol was immunoSEQ multiplex PCR, while the TCRdb copy is restricted to in-frame clones and leaves out a portion. V, J and clone size are those of that table, while D and trimming were read from the DNA. The sample has a few hundred thousand clones; around 87% are singletons.

Sequenced material: peripheral blood. The chain combines TRBV7-9 with TRBJ1-1, with D unclear. The sequence derives from a woman in her sixties with COVID-19, enrolled during active disease. The CDR3 region is CASSLTSGGMNTEAFF. The CDR3 nucleotides read TGTGCCAGCAGCTTAACGTCAGGAGGAATGAACACTGAAGCTTTCTTT.